The rows below give T cell receptor beta chains drawn from one sample of a study of CD8 T cells in ankylosing spondylitis. TCRdb used MiXCR to reprocess the 5' RACE reads, holding one entry per CDR3 protein. The sample includes roughly 180,000 distinct CDR3 sequences, 8.5% to 10% seen only once; the top ten take over 13%. The sample was blood, either unsorted or a sorted T cell fraction (not recorded which). The source of these receptors is a female donor with ankylosing spondylitis or in good health (not recorded which). The CDR3 runs from the conserved cysteine through the conserved F or W. The D gene is left open where the match is weak. Some rows mark clone size as missing; the rest say once, few, many or name a class of expanded clone.

-,TRBV7-9,TRBJ2-7,-,CASSLVGSQDEQYF,TGTGCCAGCAGCTTAGTCGGTAGTCAGGACGAGCAGTACTTC
many,TRBV29-1,TRBJ2-1,-,CSVADYNEQFF,TGCAGCGTTGCGGACTACAATGAGCAGTTCTTC
many,TRBV6-5,TRBJ1-1,TRBD1,CASSYSPDRGPTEAFF,TGTGCCAGCAGTTACTCCCCCGACAGGGGGCCCACTGAAGCTTTCTTT
-,TRBV7-3,TRBJ1-1,-,CASSPKQGMNTEAFF,TGTGCCAGCAGCCCCAAACAGGGAATGAACACTGAAGCTTTCTTT
-,TRBV20-1,TRBJ1-4,-,CSASRASNPNEKLFF,TGCAGTGCTAGTCGTGCCTCTAACCCCAATGAAAAACTGTTTTTT
-,TRBV11-1,TRBJ2-2,TRBD1,CASSLARRTGSNTGELFF,TGTGCCAGCAGCTTAGCGCGCAGGACAGGTTCGAACACCGGGGAGCTGTTTTTT
many,TRBV5-1,TRBJ2-3,-,CASSADADTQYF,TGCGCCAGCAGCGCGGATGCAGATACGCAGTATTTT
-,TRBV20-1,TRBJ2-7,-,CSASPREVPYEQYF,TGCAGTGCTAGTCCCAGGGAGGTACCCTACGAGCAGTACTTC
few,TRBV9,TRBJ2-3,-,CASSATTGQKRDTQYF,TGTGCCAGCAGCGCAACCACCGGGCAGAAGAGAGATACGCAGTATTTT
few,TRBV4-1,TRBJ2-7,-,CASSQGPASGAEQYF,TGCGCCAGCAGCCAAGGTCCAGCGTCGGGTGCCGAGCAGTACTTC
few,TRBV6-2/TRBV6-3,TRBJ2-6,-,CASSSRGANVLTF,TGTGCCAGCAGCTCACGGGGGGCCAACGTCCTGACTTTC
-,TRBV2,TRBJ1-1,TRBD1,CASIGTENTEAFF,TGTGCCAGCATAGGGACAGAGAACACTGAAGCTTTCTTT
few,TRBV2,TRBJ1-2,-,CASSRAGAGGYGYTF,TGTGCCAGCAGCCGGGCGGGGGCGGGTGGCTATGGCTACACCTTC
few,TRBV24-1,TRBJ2-3,-,CATSSAYTDTQYF,TGTGCCACCTCTAGCGCTTACACAGATACGCAGTATTTT
many,TRBV4-2,TRBJ2-7,TRBD2,CASSVGTSGTYEQYF,TGTGCCAGCAGCGTTGGGACTAGCGGAACCTACGAGCAGTACTTC
-,TRBV9,TRBJ2-3,TRBD2,CASSSQRDTDTQYF,TGTGCCAGCAGCTCCCAGCGGGACACAGATACGCAGTATTTT
few,TRBV12-3/TRBV12-4,TRBJ2-1,-,CASSFSGRTNEQFF,TGTGCCAGCAGTTTTTCGGGACGGACCAATGAGCAGTTCTTC
many,TRBV10-3,TRBJ2-1,TRBD2,CAISESFRGSIEQFF,TGTGCCATCAGTGAGTCGTTCCGCGGGAGCATCGAGCAGTTCTTC
many,TRBV20-1,TRBJ1-1,TRBD1,CSADRDHTEAFF,TGCAGTGCTGACAGGGACCACACTGAAGCTTTCTTT
-,TRBV9,TRBJ1-6,-,CASSPPTGMNSPLHF,TGTGCCAGCAGCCCACCCACAGGGATGAATTCACCCCTCCACTTT
many,TRBV20-1,TRBJ2-1,-,CSARDMVGDEQFF,TGCAGTGCTAGAGATATGGTGGGAGATGAGCAGTTCTTC
-,TRBV12-3/TRBV12-4,TRBJ1-3,-,CASHDNTIYF,TGTGCCAGTCATGACAACACCATATATTTT
-,TRBV5-6,TRBJ2-1,TRBD2,CAISFRTSWSSYNEQFF,TGTGCCATCAGCTTCCGGACTAGCTGGAGCTCCTACAATGAGCAGTTCTTC
few,TRBV10-3,TRBJ2-1,-,CAISVDLNEQFF,TGTGCCATCAGTGTTGACCTGAATGAGCAGTTCTTC
-,TRBV6-2/TRBV6-3,TRBJ2-3,TRBD2,CASSYPTSGRAGRTDTQYF,TGTGCCAGCAGCTACCCCACTAGCGGGAGGGCCGGTCGGACAGATACGCAGTATTTT
-,TRBV6-5,TRBJ1-5,-,CASSYSTDQPQHF,TGTGCCAGCAGTTACTCCACAGATCAGCCCCAGCATTTT
many,TRBV6-5,TRBJ2-7,TRBD1,CASSYNRGRSYEQYF,TGTGCCAGCAGTTACAACAGGGGACGCTCCTACGAGCAGTACTTC
many,TRBV10-3,TRBJ1-2,-,CAISYTYGYTF,TGTGCCATCAGTTACACGTATGGCTACACCTTC
-,TRBV7-6,TRBJ2-1,TRBD1,CASSLVPGQGYNEQFF,TGTGCCAGCAGCTTAGTACCGGGACAGGGGTACAATGAGCAGTTCTTC
-,TRBV20-1,TRBJ2-7,-,CSASSGSGDRTYEQYF,TGCAGTGCTTCTTCCGGATCGGGGGACAGAACCTACGAGCAGTACTTC
many,TRBV12-3/TRBV12-4,TRBJ2-4,-,CASSFVTGIQYF,TGTGCCAGCAGTTTCGTGACCGGCATTCAGTACTTC
few,TRBV5-6,TRBJ2-1,-,CASSLGPGAYNEQFF,TGTGCCAGCAGCTTGGGGCCAGGTGCATACAATGAGCAGTTCTTC
many,TRBV11-2,TRBJ2-7,-,CASSSFEQYF,TGTGCCAGCAGCTCCTTCGAGCAGTACTTC
many,TRBV10-3,TRBJ2-7,TRBD2,CAISEGRTSGTYEQYF,TGTGCCATCAGTGAGGGCCGGACTAGCGGGACGTACGAGCAGTACTTC
many,TRBV9,TRBJ2-2,-,CASSGRGYTGELFF,TGTGCCAGCAGCGGGAGGGGGTACACCGGGGAGCTGTTTTTT
few,TRBV11-2,TRBJ2-5,-,CASSSYPTNLGETQYF,TGTGCCAGCAGCTCCTATCCGACTAACTTGGGGGAGACCCAGTACTTC
-,TRBV12-3/TRBV12-4,TRBJ1-3,-,CASRPTPGTIYF,TGTGCCAGCAGGCCAACACCGGGCACCATATATTTT
-,TRBV4-3,TRBJ2-7,TRBD1,CASSPGPDRGFYEQYF,TGCGCCAGCAGCCCCGGCCCGGACAGGGGGTTCTACGAGCAGTACTTC
few,TRBV9,TRBJ2-7,-,CASSLRVGYEQYF,TGTGCCAGCAGCCTGAGGGTGGGCTACGAGCAGTACTTC
few,TRBV7-9,TRBJ1-1,-,CASSLKITEAFF,TGTGCCAGCAGCTTAAAGATCACTGAAGCTTTCTTT
many,TRBV14,TRBJ1-1,-,CASSPTRHLNTEAFF,TGTGCCAGCAGCCCCACCCGACACTTGAACACTGAAGCTTTCTTT
-,TRBV7-9,TRBJ2-1,TRBD1,CASSLGQGAWYEQFF,TGTGCCAGCAGCCTGGGACAGGGGGCCTGGTATGAGCAGTTCTTC
many,TRBV2,TRBJ2-3,-,CASPQPNTQYF,TGTGCCAGCCCCCAGCCAAATACGCAGTATTTT